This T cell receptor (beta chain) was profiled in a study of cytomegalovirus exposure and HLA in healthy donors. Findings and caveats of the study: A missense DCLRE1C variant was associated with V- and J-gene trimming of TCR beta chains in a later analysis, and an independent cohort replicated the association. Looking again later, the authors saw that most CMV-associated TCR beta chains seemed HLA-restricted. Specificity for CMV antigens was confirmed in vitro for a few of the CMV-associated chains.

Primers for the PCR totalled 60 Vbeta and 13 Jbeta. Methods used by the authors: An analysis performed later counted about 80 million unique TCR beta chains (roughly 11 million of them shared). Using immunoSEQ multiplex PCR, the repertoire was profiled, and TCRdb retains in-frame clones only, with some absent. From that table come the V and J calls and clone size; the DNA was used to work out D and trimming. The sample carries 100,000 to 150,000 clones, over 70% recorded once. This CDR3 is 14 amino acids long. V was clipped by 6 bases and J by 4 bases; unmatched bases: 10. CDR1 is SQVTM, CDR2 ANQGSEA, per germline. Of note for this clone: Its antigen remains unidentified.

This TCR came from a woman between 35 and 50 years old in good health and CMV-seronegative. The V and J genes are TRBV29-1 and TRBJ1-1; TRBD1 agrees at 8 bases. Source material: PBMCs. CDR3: CSVEKTGEGTEAFF. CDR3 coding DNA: TGCAGCGTGGAGAAGACAGGGGAGGGCACTGAAGCTTTCTTT.